The T cell receptor (beta chain) under discussion was sequenced for a study of CD8+ T cells in alopecia areata. Treatment defined: oral pan-JAK inhibitor, 5-10 mg twice daily. The CDR3 has 14 amino acids. Germline CDR1 reads MNHNY; CDR2 reads SVGAGI (reference sequence). Trimming pared 7 bases from V and 7 bases from J, leaving 17 bases between. cDNA prepared by RNA extraction and subsequent reverse transcription served as the template for sequencing. The table came from immunoSEQ multiplex PCR; TCRdb's copy has only in-frame clones and leaves some out. Of around 300,000 clones listed, approximately 60% are singletons. The sample holds a few counts of this clone.

The clonotype comes from a human donor with alopecia areata. J is TRBJ2-1 and V is TRBV6-6; D possibly uses TRBD1 or TRBD2 (5 bases each). This specimen consisted of CD4+ T cells sorted from blood, obtained around week 54, from a patient treated with tofacitinib. CDR3 bases: TGTGCCAGCACCGACCCGCCAGGGACGAATGAGCAGTTCTTC. As protein: CASTDPPGTNEQFF.